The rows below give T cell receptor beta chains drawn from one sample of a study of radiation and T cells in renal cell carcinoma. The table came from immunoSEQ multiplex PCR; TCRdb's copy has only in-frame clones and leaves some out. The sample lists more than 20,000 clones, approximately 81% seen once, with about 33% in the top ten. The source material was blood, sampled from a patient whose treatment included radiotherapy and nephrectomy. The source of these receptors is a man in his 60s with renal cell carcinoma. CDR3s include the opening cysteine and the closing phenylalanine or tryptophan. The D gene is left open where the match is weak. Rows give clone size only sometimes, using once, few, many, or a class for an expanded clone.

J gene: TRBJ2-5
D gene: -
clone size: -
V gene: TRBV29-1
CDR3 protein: CSVLGSKTQYF
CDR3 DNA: TGCAGCGTTTTGGGTAGCAAGACCCAGTACTTC

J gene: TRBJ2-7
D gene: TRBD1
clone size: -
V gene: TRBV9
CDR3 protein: CASSQGAWGSDEQYF
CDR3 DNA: TGTGCCAGCAGTCAGGGGGCGTGGGGATCGGACGAGCAGTACTTC

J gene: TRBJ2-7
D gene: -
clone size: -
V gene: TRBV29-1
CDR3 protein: CSGMEGTYEQYF
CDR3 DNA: TGCAGCGGAATGGAGGGAACCTACGAGCAGTACTTC

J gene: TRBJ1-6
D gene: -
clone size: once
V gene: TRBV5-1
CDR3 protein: CASSFDGPGVGPLHF
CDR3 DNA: TGCGCCAGCAGCTTCGATGGCCCCGGGGTGGGACCCCTCCACTTT

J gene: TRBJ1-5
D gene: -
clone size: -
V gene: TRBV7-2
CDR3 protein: CASSSGGASNQPQHF
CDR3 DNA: TGTGCCAGCAGCTCTGGCGGGGCCAGCAATCAGCCCCAGCATTTT

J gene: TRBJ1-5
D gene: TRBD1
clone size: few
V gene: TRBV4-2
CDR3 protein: CASRPQDRGGEPQHF
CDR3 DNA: TGTGCCAGCAGACCTCAGGACAGGGGAGGTGAGCCCCAGCATTTT

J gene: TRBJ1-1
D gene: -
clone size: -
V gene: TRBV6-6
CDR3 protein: CASEKDSSHEAFF
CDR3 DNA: TGTGCCAGCGAGAAGGACTCGAGCCATGAAGCTTTCTTT

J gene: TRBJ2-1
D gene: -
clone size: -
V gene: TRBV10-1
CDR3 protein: CASSESTVRYNEQFF
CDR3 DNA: TGCGCCAGCAGTGAGTCGACCGTCCGATACAATGAGCAGTTCTTC

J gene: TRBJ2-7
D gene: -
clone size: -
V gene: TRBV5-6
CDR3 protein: CASRPLENPLTEEQYF
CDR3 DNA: TGTGCCAGCAGGCCTCTCGAGAATCCTCTAACGGAGGAGCAGTACTTC

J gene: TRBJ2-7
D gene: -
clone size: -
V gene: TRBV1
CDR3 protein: CTSSQDKRGDGYEQYF
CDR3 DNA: TGCACCAGCAGCCAAGATAAGCGGGGGGACGGTTACGAGCAGTACTTC

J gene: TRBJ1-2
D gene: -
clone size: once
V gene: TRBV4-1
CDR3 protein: CASSKADGVSDGYTF
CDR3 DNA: TGCGCCAGCAGCAAGGCGGACGGGGTGTCGGATGGCTACACCTTC

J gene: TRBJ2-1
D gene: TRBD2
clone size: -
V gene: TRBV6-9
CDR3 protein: CASRSTSGGYNEQFF
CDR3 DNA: TGTGCCAGCAGGAGCACTAGCGGGGGGTACAATGAGCAGTTCTTC

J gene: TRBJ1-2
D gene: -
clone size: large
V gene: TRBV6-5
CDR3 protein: CASSWTLNDNYGYTF
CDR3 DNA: TGTGCCAGCAGTTGGACCCTTAACGATAACTATGGCTACACCTTC

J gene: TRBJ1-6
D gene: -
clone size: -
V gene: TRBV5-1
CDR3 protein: CASSLGVVGNSPLHF
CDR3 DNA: TGCGCCAGCAGCTTGGGGGTGGTCGGGAATTCACCCCTCCACTTT

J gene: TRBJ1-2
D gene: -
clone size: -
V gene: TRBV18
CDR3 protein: CASSPSSSGDLGYTF
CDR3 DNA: TGTGCCAGCTCACCCTCCAGCTCAGGCGATTTGGGCTACACCTTC

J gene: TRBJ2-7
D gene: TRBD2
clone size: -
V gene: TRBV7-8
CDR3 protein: CASSAGVASGYEQYF
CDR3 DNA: TGTGCCAGCAGCGCCGGGGTGGCTAGCGGGTACGAGCAGTACTTC

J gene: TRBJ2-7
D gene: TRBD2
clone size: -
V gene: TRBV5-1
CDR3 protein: CASTPEGGPYEQYF
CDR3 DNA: TGCGCCAGCACCCCGGAGGGAGGGCCTTACGAGCAGTACTTC

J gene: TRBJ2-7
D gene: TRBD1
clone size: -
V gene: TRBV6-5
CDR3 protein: CASSTTGGVDEQYF
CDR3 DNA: TGTGCCAGCAGTACGACAGGGGGCGTCGACGAGCAGTACTTC

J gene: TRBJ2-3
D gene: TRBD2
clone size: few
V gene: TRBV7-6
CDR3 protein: CASSLRLAGGVPDTQYF
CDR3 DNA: TGTGCCAGCAGCTTACGACTAGCGGGAGGTGTCCCAGATACGCAGTATTTT

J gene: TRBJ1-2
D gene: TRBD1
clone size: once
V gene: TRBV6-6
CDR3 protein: CASSLGGTGGRYGYTF
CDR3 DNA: TGTGCCAGCAGTTTAGGAGGGACAGGGGGCCGCTATGGCTACACCTTC

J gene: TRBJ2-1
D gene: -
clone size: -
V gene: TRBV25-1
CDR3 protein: CASGPQGGRNEQFF
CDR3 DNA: TGTGCCAGCGGACCCCAGGGAGGAAGGAATGAGCAGTTCTTC

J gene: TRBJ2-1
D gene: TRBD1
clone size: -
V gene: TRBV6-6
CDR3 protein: CASSFTRPATGDEQFF
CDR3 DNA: TGTGCCAGCAGTTTCACCCGACCCGCGACAGGGGATGAGCAGTTCTTC

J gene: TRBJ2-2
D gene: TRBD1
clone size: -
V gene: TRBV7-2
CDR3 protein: CASSFGTGGSTGELFF
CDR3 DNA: TGTGCCAGCAGCTTTGGGACAGGGGGTAGCACCGGGGAGCTGTTTTTT

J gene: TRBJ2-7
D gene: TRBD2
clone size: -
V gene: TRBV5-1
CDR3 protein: CASSLTPSGRGEQYF
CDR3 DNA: TGCGCCAGCAGCTTGACCCCTAGCGGGAGGGGCGAGCAGTACTTC

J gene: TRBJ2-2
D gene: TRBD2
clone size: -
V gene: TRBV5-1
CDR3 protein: CASRVGLTNTGELFF
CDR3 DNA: TGCGCCAGCCGCGTGGGACTAACGAACACCGGGGAGCTGTTTTTT

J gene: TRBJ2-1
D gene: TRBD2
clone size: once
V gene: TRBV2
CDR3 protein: CASRGELAGAHEQFF
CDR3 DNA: TGTGCCAGCAGGGGAGAACTAGCGGGAGCCCATGAGCAGTTCTTC

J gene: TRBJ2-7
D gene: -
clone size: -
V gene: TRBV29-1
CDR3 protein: CSVEAGNRLPHEQYF
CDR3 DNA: TGCAGCGTTGAAGCTGGGAACAGACTCCCCCACGAGCAGTACTTC